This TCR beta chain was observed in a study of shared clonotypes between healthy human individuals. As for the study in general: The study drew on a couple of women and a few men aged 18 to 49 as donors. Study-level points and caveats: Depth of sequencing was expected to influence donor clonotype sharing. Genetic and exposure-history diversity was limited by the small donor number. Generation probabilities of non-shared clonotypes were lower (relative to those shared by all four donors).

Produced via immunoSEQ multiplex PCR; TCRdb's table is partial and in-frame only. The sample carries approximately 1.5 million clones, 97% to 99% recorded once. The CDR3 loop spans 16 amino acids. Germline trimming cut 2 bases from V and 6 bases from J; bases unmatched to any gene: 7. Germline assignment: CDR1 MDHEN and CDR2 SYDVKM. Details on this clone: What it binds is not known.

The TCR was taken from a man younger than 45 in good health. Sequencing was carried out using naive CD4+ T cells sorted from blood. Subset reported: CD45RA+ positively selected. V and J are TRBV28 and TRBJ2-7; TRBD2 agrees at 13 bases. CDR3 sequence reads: CASSLTGLAGLREQYF. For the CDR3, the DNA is TGTGCCAGCAGTTTAACGGGACTAGCGGGATTACGCGAGCAGTACTTC. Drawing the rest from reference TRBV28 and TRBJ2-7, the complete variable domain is DVKVTQSSRYLVKRTGEKVFLECVQDMDHENMFWYRQDPGLGLRLIYFSYDVKMKEKGDIPEGYSVSREKKERFSLILESASTNQTSMYLCASSLTGLAGLREQYFGPGTRLTVT.